The TCR beta chain under discussion was sequenced for a study of response to subunit inactivated influenza vaccine. Study-wide results and caveats: Each seasonal influenza vaccination, the authors suggested, recruits few new T cells.

TCRdb ran MiXCR on the RT-PCR reads and lists one entry per CDR3 protein. The sample holds under 850,000 distinct CDR3 sequences, about 18% seen once. CDR3 length: 15 amino acids. Trimming took 3 bases from V and 4 from J; bases not matched to a gene: 5. Note on this clonotype: The antigen is not known.

Sequenced material: PBMCs from blood, taken 5 to 6 days after vaccination. V gene TRBV12-3 or TRBV12-4 combines with J gene TRBJ2-4; TRBD2 matches at 8 bases. The receptor comes from a man over 45 who received an inactivated influenza vaccine. In nucleotides, the CDR3 is TGTGCCAGCAGTTTTCACGGGAGGGCGAAAAACATTCAGTACTTC. Its translation is CASSFHGRAKNIQYF.